This record looks at one TCR beta chain sequence and its context. This sample is part of a study of blood T cell repertoires in COVID-19. CDR3 length equals 15 residues. V gave up 2 bases and J gave up 2 bases, with 13 bases separating them. Germline lookup yields CDR1 LNHDA and CDR2 SQIVND (reference sequence). TCRdb's copy holds only in-frame clones and misses some; the assay was immunoSEQ multiplex PCR. Among about 140,000 clones listed, around 73% were seen once. The chain is built from TRBV19 and TRBJ2-7; no firm D call. The TCR originated in a woman between 45 and 65 years old with active or convalescent COVID-19. Sequencing was done on a sample of peripheral blood. As DNA, the CDR3 is TGTGCCAGTAGTATAAAGGCAGGCCGAACCTACGAGCAGTACTTC. Protein product: CASSIKAGRTYEQYF. Drawing the rest from reference TRBV19 and TRBJ2-7, the complete variable domain is DGGITQSPKYLFRKEGQNVTLSCEQNLNHDAMYWYRQDPGQGLRLIYYSQIVNDFQKGDIAEGYSVSREKKESFPLTVTSAQKNPTAFYLCASSIKAGRTYEQYFGPGTRLTVT.